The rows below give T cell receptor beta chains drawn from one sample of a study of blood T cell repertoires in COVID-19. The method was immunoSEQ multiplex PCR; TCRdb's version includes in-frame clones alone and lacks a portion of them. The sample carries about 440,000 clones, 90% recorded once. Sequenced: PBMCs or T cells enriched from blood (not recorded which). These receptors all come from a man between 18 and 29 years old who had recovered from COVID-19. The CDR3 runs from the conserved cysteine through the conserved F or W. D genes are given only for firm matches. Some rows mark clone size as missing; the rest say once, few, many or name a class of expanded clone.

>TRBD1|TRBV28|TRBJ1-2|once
CASSSTGTGRGGYTF
TGTGCCAGCAGTAGTACCGGGACAGGGAGGGGTGGCTACACCTTC
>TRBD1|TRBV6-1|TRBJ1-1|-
CASSEYVGQMNTEAFF
TGTGCCAGCAGTGAATACGTGGGACAGATGAACACTGAAGCTTTCTTT
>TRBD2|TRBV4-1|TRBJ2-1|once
CASSQGFTSGGNNEQFF
TGCGCCAGCAGCCAAGGTTTTACTAGCGGGGGGAATAATGAGCAGTTCTTC
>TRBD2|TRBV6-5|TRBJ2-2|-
CASLGLAGNTGELFF
TGTGCCAGCCTCGGACTAGCGGGGAACACCGGGGAGCTGTTTTTT
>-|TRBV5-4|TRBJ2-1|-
CASSLALGDEQFF
TGTGCCAGCAGCTTGGCCTTAGGGGATGAGCAGTTCTTC
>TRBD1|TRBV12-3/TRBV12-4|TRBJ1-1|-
CASSYRDSVFF
TGTGCCAGCAGTTACCGGGACAGTGTTTTCTTT
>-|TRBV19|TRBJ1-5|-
CASSTLSSNQPQHF
TGTGCCAGTAGTACCCTATCCAGCAATCAGCCCCAGCATTTT
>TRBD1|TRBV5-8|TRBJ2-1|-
CASSFFDRGLHEQFF
TGTGCCAGCAGCTTTTTCGACAGGGGGCTTCATGAGCAGTTCTTC
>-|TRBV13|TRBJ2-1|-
CASSFIIKGGTVNEQFF
TGTGCCAGCAGCTTCATTATAAAGGGCGGGACGGTCAATGAGCAGTTCTTC
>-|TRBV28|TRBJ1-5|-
CASSPFSNQPQHF
TGTGCCAGCAGTCCCTTTAGCAATCAGCCCCAGCATTTT
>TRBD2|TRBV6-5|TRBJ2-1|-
CASRLAGATNEQFF
TGTGCCAGCAGACTAGCGGGGGCGACCAATGAGCAGTTCTTC
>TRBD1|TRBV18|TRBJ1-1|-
CASSPRQGQNTEAFF
TGTGCCAGCTCACCACGACAGGGCCAGAACACTGAAGCTTTCTTT
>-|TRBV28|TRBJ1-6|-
CASSRKPGGNSPLHF
TGTGCCAGCAGCCGGAAACCTGGGGGCAATTCACCCCTCCACTTT
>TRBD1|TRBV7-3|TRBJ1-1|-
CASSLRGQGTEAFF
TGTGCCAGCAGCTTAAGGGGACAGGGCACTGAAGCTTTCTTT
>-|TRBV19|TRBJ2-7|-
CASSISSARAYEQYF
TGTGCCAGTAGTATTTCGTCGGCCAGGGCCTACGAGCAGTACTTC
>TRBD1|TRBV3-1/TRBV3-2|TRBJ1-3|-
CASSPPRTGGNTIYF
TGTGCCAGCAGCCCCCCGAGGACAGGGGGAAACACCATATATTTT
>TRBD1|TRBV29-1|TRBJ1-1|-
CSVSTGTGITEAFF
TGCAGCGTTTCGACCGGGACAGGGATCACTGAAGCTTTCTTT
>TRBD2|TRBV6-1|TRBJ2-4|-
CASSEASGLAGLGF
TGTGCCAGCAGTGAAGCGTCAGGACTAGCGGGACTAGGCTTC
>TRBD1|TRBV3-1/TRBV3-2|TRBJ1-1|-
CASSQGDRAGAEAFF
TGTGCCAGCAGCCAAGGGGACAGGGCGGGAGCTGAAGCTTTCTTT
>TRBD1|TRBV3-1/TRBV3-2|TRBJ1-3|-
CASSPRGTVTSGNTIYF
TGTGCCAGCAGCCCCAGGGGGACAGTAACCTCTGGAAACACCATATATTTT
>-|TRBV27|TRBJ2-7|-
CASSPYEPSTSEQYF
TGTGCCAGCAGTCCTTACGAACCGTCGACTAGTGAGCAGTACTTC
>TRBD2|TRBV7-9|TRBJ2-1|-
CASSLGTSGRRANEQFF
TGTGCCAGCAGCTTGGGGACTAGCGGGAGGAGGGCCAATGAGCAGTTCTTC